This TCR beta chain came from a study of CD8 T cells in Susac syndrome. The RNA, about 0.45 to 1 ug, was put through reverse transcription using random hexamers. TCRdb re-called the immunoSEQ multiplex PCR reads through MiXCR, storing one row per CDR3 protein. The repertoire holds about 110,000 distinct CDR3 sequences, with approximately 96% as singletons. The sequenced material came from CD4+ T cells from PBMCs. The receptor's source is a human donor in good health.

CDR3 protein: CSARDRDTGSYEQYF. In nucleotides, the CDR3 is TGCAGTGCTAGAGATCGGGACACAGGCTCCTACGAGCAGTACTTC. The chain is built from TRBV20-1 and TRBJ2-7; TRBD1 is a possible D gene (6 bases). V was trimmed by 0 bases and J by 0 bases, leaving 12 bases between them. The CDR3 is 15 residues long. Germline V gene lookup returns CDR1 DFQATT and CDR2 SNEGSKA (reference sequence).